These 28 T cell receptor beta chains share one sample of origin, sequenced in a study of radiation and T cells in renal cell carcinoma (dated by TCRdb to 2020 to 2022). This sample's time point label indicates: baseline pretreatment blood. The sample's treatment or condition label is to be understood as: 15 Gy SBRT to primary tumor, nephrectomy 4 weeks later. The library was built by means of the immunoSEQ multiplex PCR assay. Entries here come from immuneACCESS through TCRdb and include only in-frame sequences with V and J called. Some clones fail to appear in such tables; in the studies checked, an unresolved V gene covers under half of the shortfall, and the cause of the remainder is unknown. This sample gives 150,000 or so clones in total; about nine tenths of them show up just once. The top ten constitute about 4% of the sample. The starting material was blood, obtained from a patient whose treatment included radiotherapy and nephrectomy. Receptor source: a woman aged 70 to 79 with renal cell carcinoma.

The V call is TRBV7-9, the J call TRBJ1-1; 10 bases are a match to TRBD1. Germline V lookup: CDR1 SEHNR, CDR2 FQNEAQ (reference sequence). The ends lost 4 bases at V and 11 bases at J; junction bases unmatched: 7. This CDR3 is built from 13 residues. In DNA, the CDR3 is TGTGCCAGCAGCTCCGGGACAGGGGTTCCTGCTTTCTTT. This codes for CASSSGTGVPAFF. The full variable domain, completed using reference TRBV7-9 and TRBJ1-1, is DTGVSQNPRHKITKRGQNVTFRCDPISEHNRLYWYRQTLGQGPEFLTYFQNEAQLEKSRLLSDRFSAERPKGSFSTLEIQRTEQGDSAMYLCASSSGTGVPAFFGQGTRLTVV.

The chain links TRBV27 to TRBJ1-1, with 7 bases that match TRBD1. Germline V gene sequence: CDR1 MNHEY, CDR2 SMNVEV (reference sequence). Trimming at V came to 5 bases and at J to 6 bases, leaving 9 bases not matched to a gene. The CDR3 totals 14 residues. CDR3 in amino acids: CASSTTGVYPEAFF. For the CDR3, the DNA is TGTGCCAGCAGTACAACAGGGGTTTATCCTGAAGCTTTCTTT.

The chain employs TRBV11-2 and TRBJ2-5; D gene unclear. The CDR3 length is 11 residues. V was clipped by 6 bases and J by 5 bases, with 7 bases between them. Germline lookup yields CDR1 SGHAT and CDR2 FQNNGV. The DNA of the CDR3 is TGTGCCAGCAGGGGCAGGGAGACCCAGTACTTC. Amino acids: CASRGRETQYF.

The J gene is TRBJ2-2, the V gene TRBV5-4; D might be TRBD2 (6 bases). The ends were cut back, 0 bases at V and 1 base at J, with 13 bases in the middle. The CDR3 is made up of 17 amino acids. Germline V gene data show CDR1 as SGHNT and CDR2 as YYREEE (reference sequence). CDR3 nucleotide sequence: TGTGCCAGCAGCTTGGAAATAAGGAGGGGGAACACCGGGGAGCTGTTTTTT. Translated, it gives CASSLEIRRGNTGELFF.

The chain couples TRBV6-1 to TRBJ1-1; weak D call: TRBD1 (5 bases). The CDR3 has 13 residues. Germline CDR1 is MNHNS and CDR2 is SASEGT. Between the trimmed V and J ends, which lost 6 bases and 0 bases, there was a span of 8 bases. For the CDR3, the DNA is TGTGCCAGCAGGGACACCTTGAACACTGAAGCTTTCTTT. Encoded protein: CASRDTLNTEAFF.

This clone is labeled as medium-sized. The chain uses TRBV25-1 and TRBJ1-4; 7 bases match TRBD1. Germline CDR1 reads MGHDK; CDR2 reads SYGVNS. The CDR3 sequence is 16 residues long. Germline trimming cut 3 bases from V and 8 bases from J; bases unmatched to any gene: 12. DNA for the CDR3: TGTGCCAGCAGTGAGCGAGGGACAGAGGGAAGGGAAAAACTGTTTTTT. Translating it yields CASSERGTEGREKLFF.

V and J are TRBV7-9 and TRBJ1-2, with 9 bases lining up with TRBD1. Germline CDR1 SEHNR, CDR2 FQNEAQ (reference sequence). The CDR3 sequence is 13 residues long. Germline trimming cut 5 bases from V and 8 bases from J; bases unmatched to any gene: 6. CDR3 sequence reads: CASSGDRDGGYTF. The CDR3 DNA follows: TGTGCCAGCAGCGGGGACAGGGATGGCGGCTACACCTTC.

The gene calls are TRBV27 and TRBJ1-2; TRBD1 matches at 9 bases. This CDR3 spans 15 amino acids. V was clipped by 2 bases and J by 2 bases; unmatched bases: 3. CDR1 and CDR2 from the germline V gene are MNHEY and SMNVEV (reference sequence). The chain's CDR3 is CASSLGTGWNYGYTF. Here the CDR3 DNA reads TGTGCCAGCAGTTTAGGGACAGGGTGGAACTATGGCTACACCTTC.

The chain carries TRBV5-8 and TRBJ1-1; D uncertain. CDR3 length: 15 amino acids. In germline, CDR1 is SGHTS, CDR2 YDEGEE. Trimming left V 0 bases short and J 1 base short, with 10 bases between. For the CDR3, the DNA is TGTGCCAGCAGCTTGGAGCGCACTTCGAACACTGAAGCTTTCTTT. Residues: CASSLERTSNTEAFF.

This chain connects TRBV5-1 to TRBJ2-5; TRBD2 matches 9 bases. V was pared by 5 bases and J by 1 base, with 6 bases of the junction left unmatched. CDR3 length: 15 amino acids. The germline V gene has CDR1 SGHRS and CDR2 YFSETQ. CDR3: CASRLSGGPQETQYF. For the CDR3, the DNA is TGCGCCAGCAGGCTGAGCGGGGGGCCCCAAGAGACCCAGTACTTC.

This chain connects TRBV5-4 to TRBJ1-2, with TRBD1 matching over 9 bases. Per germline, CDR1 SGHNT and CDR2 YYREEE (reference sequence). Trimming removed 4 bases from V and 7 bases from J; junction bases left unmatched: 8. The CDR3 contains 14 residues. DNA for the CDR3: TGTGCCAGCAGCACACCCGGACAGGGGATTGGCTACACCTTC. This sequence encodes CASSTPGQGIGYTF.

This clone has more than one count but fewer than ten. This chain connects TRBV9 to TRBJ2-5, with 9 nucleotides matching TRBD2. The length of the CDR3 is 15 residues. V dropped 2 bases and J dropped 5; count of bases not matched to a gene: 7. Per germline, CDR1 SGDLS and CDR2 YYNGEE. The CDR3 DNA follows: TGTGCCAGCAGCGTTAGCGGGGGCCGAGGGGAGACCCAGTACTTC. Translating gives CASSVSGGRGETQYF.

CDR3 nucleotides: TGTGCCAGCAGCTTTACAGAGGACACTGAAGCTTTCTTT. This codes for CASSFTEDTEAFF. This chain joins TRBV7-2 and TRBJ1-1; D is unresolved. CDR3 size: 13 residues. CDR1 and CDR2 from the germline V gene are SGHTA and FQGNSA. Trimming stripped 3 bases from V and 3 bases from J, with 8 bases between. Full variable domain (rest looked up from reference TRBV7-2 and TRBJ1-1): GAGVSQSPSNKVTEKGKDVELRCDPISGHTALYWYRQSLGQGLEFLIYFQGNSAPDKSGLPSDRFSAERTGGSVSTLTIQRTQQEDSAVYLCASSFTEDTEAFFGQGTRLTVV.

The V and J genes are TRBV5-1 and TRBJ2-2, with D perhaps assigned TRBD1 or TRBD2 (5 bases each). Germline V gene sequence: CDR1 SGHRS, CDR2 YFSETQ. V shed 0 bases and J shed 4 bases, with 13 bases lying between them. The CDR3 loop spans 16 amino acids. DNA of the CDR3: TGCGCCAGCAGCTTGGCCGGGGACCCCTCCACCGGGGAGCTGTTTTTT. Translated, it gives CASSLAGDPSTGELFF.

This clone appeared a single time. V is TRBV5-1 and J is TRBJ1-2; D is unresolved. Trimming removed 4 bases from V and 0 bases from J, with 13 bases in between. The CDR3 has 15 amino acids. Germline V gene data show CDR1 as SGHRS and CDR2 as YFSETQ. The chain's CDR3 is CASSLWTDANYGYTF. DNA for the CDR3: TGCGCCAGCAGCCTTTGGACGGATGCTAACTATGGCTACACCTTC.

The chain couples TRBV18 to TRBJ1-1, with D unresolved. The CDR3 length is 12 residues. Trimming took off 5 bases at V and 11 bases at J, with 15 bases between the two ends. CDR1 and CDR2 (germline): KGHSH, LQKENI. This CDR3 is CASSSPTLRAFF. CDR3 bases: TGTGCCAGCTCATCTCCGACCTTGAGGGCTTTCTTT.

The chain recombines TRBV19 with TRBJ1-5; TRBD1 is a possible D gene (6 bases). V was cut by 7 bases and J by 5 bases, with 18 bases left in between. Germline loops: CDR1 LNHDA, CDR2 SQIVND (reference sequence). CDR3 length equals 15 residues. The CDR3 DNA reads TGTGCCAGTACCCTAGGGACAATTAGGGATCAGCCCCAGCATTTT. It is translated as CASTLGTIRDQPQHF.

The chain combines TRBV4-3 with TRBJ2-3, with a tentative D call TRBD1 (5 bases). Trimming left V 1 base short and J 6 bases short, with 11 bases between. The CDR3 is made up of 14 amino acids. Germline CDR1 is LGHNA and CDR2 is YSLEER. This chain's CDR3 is CASSQAQVYDTQYF. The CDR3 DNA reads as TGCGCCAGCAGCCAAGCACAGGTGTATGATACGCAGTATTTT.

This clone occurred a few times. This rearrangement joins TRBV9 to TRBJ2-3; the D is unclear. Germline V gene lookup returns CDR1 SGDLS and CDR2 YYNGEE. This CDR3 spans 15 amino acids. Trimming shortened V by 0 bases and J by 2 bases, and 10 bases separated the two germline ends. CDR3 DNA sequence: TGTGCCAGCAGCGTAGATGGCCGACACACAGATACGCAGTATTTT. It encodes CASSVDGRHTDTQYF.

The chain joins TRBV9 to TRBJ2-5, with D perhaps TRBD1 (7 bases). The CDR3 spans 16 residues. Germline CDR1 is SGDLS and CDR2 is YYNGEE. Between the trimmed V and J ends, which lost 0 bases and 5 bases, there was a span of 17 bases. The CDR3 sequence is CASSVAEGGGGETQYF. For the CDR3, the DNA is TGTGCCAGCAGCGTAGCTGAAGGGGGCGGAGGGGAGACCCAGTACTTC.

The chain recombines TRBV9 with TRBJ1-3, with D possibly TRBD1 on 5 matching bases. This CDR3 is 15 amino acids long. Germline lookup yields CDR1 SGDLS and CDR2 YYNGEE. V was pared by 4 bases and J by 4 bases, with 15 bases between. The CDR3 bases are TGTGCCAGCAGCCCCGGCGGGGGGTCGGGAAACACCATATATTTT. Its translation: CASSPGGGSGNTIYF.

The CDR3 spells CASSQGGGTDEQYF. The CDR3 coding sequence is TGTGCCAGCAGCCAAGGGGGGGGGACGGACGAGCAGTACTTC. The rearrangement uses TRBV4-2 and TRBJ2-7; 7 nucleotides agree with TRBD2. V was clipped by 1 base and J by 5 bases; unmatched bases: 5. This CDR3 has 14 amino acids. The germline CDR1 and CDR2 sequences are LGHNA and YNFKEQ.

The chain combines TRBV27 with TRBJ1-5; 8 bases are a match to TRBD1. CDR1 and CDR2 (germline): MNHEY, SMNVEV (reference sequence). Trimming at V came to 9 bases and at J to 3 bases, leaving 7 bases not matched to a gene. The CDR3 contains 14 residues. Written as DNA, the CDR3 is TGTGCCAGTAGACAGGGGTGGGACAATCAGCCCCAGCATTTT. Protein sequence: CASRQGWDNQPQHF.

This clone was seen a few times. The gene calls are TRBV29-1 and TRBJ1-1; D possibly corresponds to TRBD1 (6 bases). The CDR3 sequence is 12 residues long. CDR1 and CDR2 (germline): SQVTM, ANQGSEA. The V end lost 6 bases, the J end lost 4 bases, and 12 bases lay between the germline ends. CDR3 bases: TGCAGCGTCAACAGGGAGAGCACTGAAGCTTTCTTT. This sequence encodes CSVNRESTEAFF.

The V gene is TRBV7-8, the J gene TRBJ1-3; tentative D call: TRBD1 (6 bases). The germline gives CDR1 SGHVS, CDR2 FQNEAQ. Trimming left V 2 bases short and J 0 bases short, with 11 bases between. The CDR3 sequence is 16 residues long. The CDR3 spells CASSLTGQDSGNTIYF. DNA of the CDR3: TGTGCCAGCAGCTTAACAGGGCAAGACTCTGGAAACACCATATATTTT. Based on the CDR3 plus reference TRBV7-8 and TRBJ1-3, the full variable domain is GAGVSQSPRYKVAKRGQDVALRCDPISGHVSLFWYQQALGQGPEFLTYFQNEAQLDKSGLPSDRFFAERPEGSVSTLKIQRTQQEDSAVYLCASSLTGQDSGNTIYFGEGSWLTVV.

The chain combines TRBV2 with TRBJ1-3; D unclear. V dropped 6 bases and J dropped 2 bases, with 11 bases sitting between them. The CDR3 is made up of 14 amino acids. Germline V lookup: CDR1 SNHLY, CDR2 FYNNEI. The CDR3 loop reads CASSTPQTGNTIYF. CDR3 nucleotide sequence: TGTGCCAGCAGCACACCCCAAACTGGAAACACCATATATTTT. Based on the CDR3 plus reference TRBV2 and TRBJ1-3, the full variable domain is EPEVTQTPSHQVTQMGQEVILRCVPISNHLYFYWYRQILGQKVEFLVSFYNNEISEKSEIFDDQFSVERPDGSNFTLKIRSTKLEDSAMYFCASSTPQTGNTIYFGEGSWLTVV.

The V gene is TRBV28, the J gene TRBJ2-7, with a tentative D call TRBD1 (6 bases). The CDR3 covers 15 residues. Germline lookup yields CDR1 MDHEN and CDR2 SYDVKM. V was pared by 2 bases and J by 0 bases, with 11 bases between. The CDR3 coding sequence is TGTGCCAGCAGTTTACTTACAGGGCTCTCCTACGAGCAGTACTTC. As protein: CASSLLTGLSYEQYF.

CDR3 coding DNA: TGTGCCAGCAGCCGTCCAGGGTGGGGGCCCGGCTACACCTTC. Protein: CASSRPGWGPGYTF. The rearrangement joins TRBV7-2 to TRBJ1-2; possibly TRBD1 for D (6 bases). The CDR3 sequence is 14 residues long. V was trimmed by 5 bases and J by 8 bases, leaving 18 bases between them. The germline V gene encodes CDR1 SGHTA and CDR2 FQGNSA.